A single sample gave rise to the 8 T cell receptor beta chains below, sequenced in a study of blood T cell repertoires in COVID-19. Assay used: immunoSEQ multiplex PCR; TCRdb lists only in-frame clones, some missing. The sample carries about 100,000 clones, roughly nine tenths recorded once. Specimen: peripheral blood. The receptors come from a man aged 35-49 years with active or convalescent COVID-19.

This chain uses TRBV5-1 with TRBJ1-3; D might be TRBD1 (5 bases). Looked up from germline, CDR1 is SGHRS and CDR2 is YFSETQ. The CDR3 is 17 residues long. V lost 0 bases and J 2 bases, leaving 15 bases between the germline ends. The CDR3 nucleotides read TGCGCCAGCAGCTTGGCCCCGACGGGGGGTACTGGAAACACCATATATTTT. Translating it yields CASSLAPTGGTGNTIYF.

This clone was seen only once. The chain couples TRBV5-6 to TRBJ1-2; D remains ambiguous. Between the trimmed V and J ends, which lost 2 bases and 7 bases, there was a span of 12 bases. The length of the CDR3 is 13 residues. Germline-derived CDR1 and CDR2 are SGHDT and YYEEEE. The CDR3 DNA reads TGTGCCAGCAGCTTCGGGATAAATTCTGGCTACACCTTC. Its translation: CASSFGINSGYTF.

The gene calls are TRBV7-8 and TRBJ2-2, with 11 bases lining up with TRBD1. CDR3 size: 16 residues. Germline lookup yields CDR1 SGHVS and CDR2 FQNEAQ. V dropped 5 bases and J dropped 4; count of bases not matched to a gene: 6. In nucleotides, the CDR3 is TGTGCCAGCAGCCCTGGGACAGGGGGGGTCACCGGGGAGCTGTTTTTT. This translates into CASSPGTGGVTGELFF.

CDR3 nucleotide sequence: TGTGCCAGCAGCCCAGCGTCTGGATATGAAAAACTGTTTTTT. Amino acids: CASSPASGYEKLFF. The chain uses TRBV6-2 or TRBV6-3 and TRBJ1-4; no firm D call. The length of the CDR3 is 14 residues. Trimming removed 6 bases from V and 6 bases from J, with 14 bases in between. The germline CDR1 and CDR2 sequences are MNHEY and SVGEGT.

This chain connects TRBV4-2 to TRBJ2-3; possible D gene TRBD2, 5 bases. The ends were cut back, 1 base at V and 6 bases at J, with 14 bases in the middle. This CDR3 comprises 15 residues. CDR1 is LGHNA, CDR2 YNFKEQ, per germline. In DNA form, the CDR3 reads TGTGCCAGCAGCCAAGCCCCCGGTTCGGGGGATACGCAGTATTTT. This sequence encodes CASSQAPGSGDTQYF.

The rearrangement links TRBV29-1 to TRBJ2-5; tentatively, D is TRBD1 (6 bases). The germline CDR1 and CDR2 sequences are SQVTM and ANQGSEA. The CDR3 extends over 13 amino acids. V dropped 6 bases and J dropped 7 bases, with 18 bases sitting between them. CDR3 bases: TGCAGCGTCGCCGAGGACAGAAGAGGGACCCAGTACTTC. Translating gives CSVAEDRRGTQYF.

The chain recombines TRBV7-3 with TRBJ2-1; a weak D match, TRBD1 (5 bases). V was shortened by 2 bases and J by 14 bases, with 13 bases between the two germline ends. The CDR3 has 12 residues. Germline V lookup: CDR1 SGHTA, CDR2 FQGTGA. In nucleotides, the CDR3 is TGTGCCAGCAGCTTAGGGGCAGGACCCAAGTTCTTC. This codes for CASSLGAGPKFF.

The CDR3 DNA reads TGTGCCAGCAGCCATAGTCGGTTCTATAGCAATCAGCCCCAGCATTTT. This gives the protein CASSHSRFYSNQPQHF. This rearrangement joins TRBV7-8 to TRBJ1-5; D call uncertain. Deletions cut 5 bases from V and 0 bases from J, with 14 bases between. CDR3 length: 16 amino acids. The V gene's germline CDR1 is SGHVS and CDR2 FQNEAQ.